A single sample gave rise to the 5 T cell receptor beta chains below, sequenced in a study of T cells in Graves' hyperthyroidism and ophthalmopathy (dated by TCRdb to the late 2010s). Preparation of the library involved multiplex PCR. Instrument used: Illumina HiSeq 2000. The TCR beta CDR3 regions were amplified from RNA transcripts. For the first round of RT-PCR on the TCR CDR3, the HTBI primer set was used together with the Qiagen OneStep RT-PCR kit. TCRdb reprocessing: public reads trimmed at Q25 with fastp, clones called with MiXCR, in-frame beta chains kept. Entries that share a CDR3 protein sequence are merged under the most common genes and DNA. Present in this sample are a few hundred thousand distinct CDR3 sequences, about 14% of which were seen just once. The ten most abundant clones make up around 14% of the sample. Sequences were obtained from blood. These receptors all come from a woman aged 40-49 years with Graves' hyperthyroidism.

The chain recombines TRBV29-1 with TRBJ1-2; tentative D call: TRBD1 (6 bases). Germline-derived CDR1 and CDR2 are SQVTM and ANQGSEA. Trimming shortened V by 4 bases and J by 4 bases, and 13 bases separated the two germline ends. This CDR3 spans 13 amino acids. The CDR3 sequence: CSVVGGAGYGYTF. The CDR3 bases are TGCAGCGTTGTCGGGGGGGCCGGCTATGGCTACACCTTC.

This chain connects TRBV28 to TRBJ1-5, with TRBD1 as a possible D gene (5 bases). Deletions cut 8 bases from V and 6 bases from J, with 11 bases between. This CDR3 has 12 residues. CDR1 and CDR2 from the germline V gene are MDHEN and SYDVKM. The CDR3 sequence is CASRGVVQPQHF. Here the CDR3 DNA reads TGTGCCAGCCGGGGGGTCGTTCAGCCCCAGCATTTT.

Many counts were recorded for this clonotype. The chain couples TRBV28 to TRBJ1-5; tentatively, D is TRBD1 (6 bases). This CDR3 region has 14 residues. The germline V gene has CDR1 MDHEN and CDR2 SYDVKM. The ends were cut back, 6 bases at V and 5 bases at J, with 14 bases in the middle. The CDR3 DNA is TGTGCCAGCAGCCTGGGGCGGGGGCATCAGCCCCAGCATTTT. Its translation: CASSLGRGHQPQHF.

J is TRBJ2-5 and V is TRBV2; TRBD1 aligns across 9 bases. The CDR3 is made up of 15 amino acids. The germline gives CDR1 SNHLY, CDR2 FYNNEI. V shed 8 bases and J 1 base; nucleotides not matched to a gene: 8. The CDR3 loop reads CASGGGQGSQETQYF. The CDR3 nucleotides read TGTGCCAGCGGCGGAGGACAGGGGAGCCAAGAGACCCAGTACTTC.

Written as DNA, the CDR3 is TGCGCCAGCAGCTTGACTAGCGGAAACCTCCCCTACGAGCAGTACTTC. It encodes CASSLTSGNLPYEQYF. V gene TRBV5-1 combines with J gene TRBJ2-7, with 8 bases aligning to TRBD2. CDR1 and CDR2 (germline): SGHRS, YFSETQ. The CDR3 is made up of 16 amino acids. With V trimmed by 1 base and J by 2 bases, 8 bases remained unmatched.